The 27 T cell receptor beta chains below were found in one sample sequenced in a study of T cells in Graves' hyperthyroidism and ophthalmopathy. It was RNA transcripts that yielded the amplified TCR beta CDR3 regions. In the first-round RT-PCR of the TCR CDR3, the HTBI primer set was used. From the multiplex PCR reads, TCRdb called clonotypes with MiXCR, one entry per CDR3 protein. The repertoire holds around 390,000 distinct CDR3 sequences, with roughly 15% as singletons. The sample consisted of blood. Source of these receptors: a woman aged 30 to 39 with Graves' ophthalmopathy.

This clonotype was recorded many times. The rearrangement joins TRBV5-1 to TRBJ2-7; 8 bases line up with TRBD2. Germline V gives CDR1 SGHRS, CDR2 YFSETQ. This CDR3 has 15 residues. Trimming cost V 4 bases and J 2 bases; bases outside gene matches: 8. Written as DNA, the CDR3 is TGCGCCAGCAGCCCGGGGGGGGTAGGGGCCTACGAGCAGTACTTC. Translating it yields CASSPGGVGAYEQYF.

This chain joins TRBV29-1 and TRBJ1-4; D unclear. The CDR3 loop spans 12 amino acids. Germline assignment: CDR1 SQVTM and CDR2 ANQGSEA. V was shortened by 5 bases and J by 7 bases, with 11 bases between the two germline ends. The CDR3 DNA reads as TGCAGCGTTCTCCCCGGAACTGAAAAACTGTTTTTT. Its protein is CSVLPGTEKLFF.

This clonotype has ten or more counts. The chain links TRBV7-2 to TRBJ2-3; TRBD2 aligns across 9 bases. The CDR3 sequence is 18 residues long. In germline, CDR1 is SGHTA, CDR2 FQGNSA. The ends lost 5 bases at V and 2 bases at J; junction bases unmatched: 14. Here the CDR3 DNA reads TGTGCCAGCAGCCCAGACGGTACTAGCGGGCTCCTCACAGATACGCAGTATTTT. Residues: CASSPDGTSGLLTDTQYF.

This clonotype was observed many times. The chain carries TRBV30 and TRBJ1-1; D is uncertain. Germline CDR1 reads GTSNPN; CDR2 reads SVGIG (reference sequence). Trimming took 2 bases from V and 4 from J, leaving 14 bases between them. The CDR3 has 14 amino acids. DNA of the CDR3: TGTGCCTGGAGTCGTGGGTCGGGATTCACTGAAGCTTTCTTT. Translated, it gives CAWSRGSGFTEAFF. Using reference TRBV30 and TRBJ1-1 for the parts outside the CDR3, the full variable domain is SQTIHQWPATLVQPVGSPLSLECTVEGTSNPNLYWYRQAAGRGLQLLFYSVGIGQISSEVPQNLSASRPQDRQFILSSKKLLLSDSGFYLCAWSRGSGFTEAFFGQGTRLTVV.

This clonotype was found a few times. The chain has TRBV27 and TRBJ1-1, with TRBD1 identical over 10 bases. The CDR3 extends over 14 amino acids. V gave up 7 bases and J gave up 4 bases; unmatched junction bases: 6. The germline V gene encodes CDR1 MNHEY and CDR2 SMNVEV (reference sequence). CDR3 DNA sequence: TGTGCCAGCACCCCAGGACAGGGGGGCACTGAAGCTTTCTTT. This translates into CASTPGQGGTEAFF.

There are many counts of this clonotype. The genes are TRBV7-9 and TRBJ2-3; no clear D. The germline gives CDR1 SEHNR, CDR2 FQNEAQ (reference sequence). The CDR3 totals 14 residues. The V and J ends lost 0 bases and 4 bases respectively, with 8 bases between them. The CDR3: CASSLAGPPDTQYF. Here the CDR3 DNA reads TGTGCCAGCAGCTTAGCGGGCCCCCCAGATACGCAGTATTTT.

This clonotype was counted between two and nine times. The genes are TRBV19 and TRBJ2-1; 10 bases match TRBD1. Germline V gene lookup returns CDR1 LNHDA and CDR2 SQIVND (reference sequence). V was pared by 8 bases and J by 7 bases, with 14 bases of the junction left unmatched. This CDR3 is built from 16 residues. The CDR3 protein is CASGTGALPRGNEQFF. The CDR3 DNA reads TGTGCCAGTGGGACAGGGGCCCTACCGAGGGGGAATGAGCAGTTCTTC.

This clonotype has only a few counts. The chain couples TRBV20-1 to TRBJ2-7, with a weak D call TRBD1 (5 bases). CDR1 is DFQATT and CDR2 is SNEGSKA in the germline V gene (reference sequence). The CDR3 has 13 residues. Trimming cost V 0 bases and J 2 bases, with 8 bases left between them. The CDR3 sequence is CSARDIQAYEQYF. In DNA form, the CDR3 reads TGCAGTGCTAGAGATATACAGGCCTACGAGCAGTACTTC.

This clonotype has a count of ten or more. The chain links TRBV11-3 to TRBJ2-1, with D perhaps matching TRBD2 (6 bases). Germline V gives CDR1 SGHNT, CDR2 YENEEA. V was pared by 5 bases and J by 3 bases, with 17 bases between. This CDR3 comprises 16 residues. In nucleotides, the CDR3 is TGTGCCAGCAGCAACCGCAATAGGGGACTCTACAATGAGCAGTTCTTC. It yields the protein CASSNRNRGLYNEQFF. The full variable domain, with the rest looked up from reference TRBV11-3 and TRBJ2-1, is EAGVVQSPRYKIIEKKQPVAFWCNPISGHNTLYWYLQNLGQGPELLIRYENEEAVDDSQLPKDRFSAERLKGVDSTLKIQPAELGDSAVYLCASSNRNRGLYNEQFFGPGTRLTVL.

This sequence joins TRBV5-1 and TRBJ1-4; TRBD1 matches 7 bases. V shed 0 bases and J 6 bases; nucleotides not matched to a gene: 5. The length of the CDR3 is 15 residues. In germline, CDR1 is SGHRS, CDR2 YFSETQ. In nucleotides, the CDR3 is TGCGCCAGCAGCTTGGCCGCCGGGACAGATGAAAAACTGTTTTTT. The encoded protein is CASSLAAGTDEKLFF.

This clonotype was counted many times. The chain is built from TRBV18 and TRBJ2-3; 8 bases match TRBD2. From germline, CDR1 is KGHSH and CDR2 LQKENI. The CDR3 totals 15 residues. V lost 3 bases and J lost 2; bases outside the gene matches: 4. CDR3 residues: CASSPLAGNTDTQYF. The CDR3, as DNA: TGTGCCAGCTCACCCTTAGCGGGGAACACAGATACGCAGTATTTT.

Note on this clonotype: This may stem from a read error, because a much larger clone lies one nucleotide away. The J gene is TRBJ2-2, the V gene TRBV30; 11 bases are shared with TRBD2. The CDR3 has 16 residues. Germline V lookup: CDR1 GTSNPN, CDR2 SVGIG (reference sequence). CDR3 DNA sequence: TGTGCCTGGAAGGCTAGCGGGGGGTGGAACACCGGGGGGCTGTTTTTT. Its protein is CAWKASGGWNTGGLFF.

This clonotype has only a few counts. V gene TRBV7-9 combines with J gene TRBJ1-4; D perhaps matches TRBD1 (5 bases). The CDR3 runs 20 residues. V gave up 5 bases and J gave up 4 bases, with 29 bases separating them. In germline, CDR1 is SEHNR, CDR2 FQNEAQ (reference sequence). This chain's CDR3 is CASSRGNMRSKDNNNEKLFF. CDR3 DNA: TGTGCCAGCAGCCGGGGAAACATGCGCAGTAAGGACAACAATAATGAAAAACTGTTTTTT. Based on the CDR3 plus reference TRBV7-9 and TRBJ1-4, the full variable domain is DTGVSQNPRHKITKRGQNVTFRCDPISEHNRLYWYRQTLGQGPEFLTYFQNEAQLEKSRLLSDRFSAERPKGSFSTLEIQRTEQGDSAMYLCASSRGNMRSKDNNNEKLFFGSGTQLSVL.

There are a few counts of this clonotype. This chain links TRBV5-1 with TRBJ2-2; the match to TRBD2 covers 10 bases. The germline V gene encodes CDR1 SGHRS and CDR2 YFSETQ. V dropped 2 bases and J dropped 5; count of bases not matched to a gene: 3. The CDR3 consists of 15 residues. The CDR3 DNA sequence: TGCGCCAGCAGCTTTGCACTAGCGGGGACCGGGGAGCTGTTTTTT. It yields the protein CASSFALAGTGELFF.

The CDR3 spells CSARGTYSDTQYF. CDR3 nucleotide sequence: TGCAGTGCTAGGGGTACTTACTCTGATACGCAGTATTTT. This rearrangement joins TRBV20-1 to TRBJ2-3; unclear D gene. With 3 bases removed from V and 6 bases from J, the gap between germline ends came to 13 bases. This CDR3 is built from 13 residues. Germline V gene data show CDR1 as DFQATT and CDR2 as SNEGSKA (reference sequence).

This clonotype appeared many times. Here the CDR3 reads CASSLYGSDTEAFF. CDR3 bases: TGTGCCAGCAGTTTATACGGGAGCGACACTGAAGCTTTCTTT. The chain joins TRBV28 to TRBJ1-1; D gene unclear. Germline V gene sequence: CDR1 MDHEN, CDR2 SYDVKM. The V gene lost 1 base and the J gene lost 3 bases, with 9 bases spanning the gap. This CDR3 has 14 amino acids.

The rearrangement uses TRBV4-1 and TRBJ2-5; a possible D gene is TRBD1 (5 bases). Germline V gene data show CDR1 as MGHRA and CDR2 as YSYEKL. Deletions cut 0 bases from V and 4 bases from J, with 9 bases between. The CDR3 is made up of 14 amino acids. CDR3 nucleotides: TGCGCCAGCAGCCAAGAAACAGGACGAGAGACCCAGTACTTC. Translating it yields CASSQETGRETQYF.

This clonotype came up a few times. The V call is TRBV19, the J call TRBJ2-5; 8 bases are a match to TRBD1. The germline CDR1 and CDR2 sequences are LNHDA and SQIVND (reference sequence). J gave up 1 base and V 0 bases, and 13 bases lay outside the gene matches. CDR3 size: 19 residues. The CDR3 region is CASSIDLPSRQGRQETQYF. The CDR3, as DNA: TGTGCCAGTAGTATAGATCTTCCCTCAAGACAGGGGCGCCAAGAGACCCAGTACTTC.

This clonotype occurred many times. V gene TRBV7-9 combines with J gene TRBJ1-4; no clear D. CDR1 is SEHNR, CDR2 FQNEAQ, per germline (reference sequence). The CDR3 is 14 residues long. Trimming took off 8 bases at V and 0 bases at J, with 10 bases between the two ends. CDR3 sequence: CASGRAATNEKLFF. DNA of the CDR3: TGTGCCAGCGGACGGGCGGCAACTAATGAAAAACTGTTTTTT.

There are a few counts of this clonotype. An end of the junction does not agree with germline; a read error may underlie this. This chain joins TRBV5-1 and TRBJ2-3; D not resolved. This CDR3 has 15 residues. Per the germline V gene, CDR1 is SGHRS and CDR2 is YFSETQ. This CDR3 reads CSSSLSVVSTDTQYF. The CDR3 bases are TGCTCCAGCAGCTTGTCAGTTGTCAGCACAGATACGCAGTATTTT.

Ten or more counts support this clonotype. The chain links TRBV30 to TRBJ2-3; TRBD1 or TRBD2 may be the D gene (5 bases each). Germline CDR1 GTSNPN, CDR2 SVGIG (reference sequence). The V end lost 4 bases, the J end lost 1 base, and 12 bases lay between the germline ends. The CDR3 extends over 14 amino acids. CDR3 sequence: CAWNLGTGTDTQYF. The CDR3 DNA reads as TGTGCCTGGAACTTGGGGACCGGCACAGATACGCAGTATTTT.

This clonotype was observed many times. This chain connects TRBV2 to TRBJ2-5; 8 bases are shared with TRBD2. The germline gives CDR1 SNHLY, CDR2 FYNNEI. J was trimmed by 1 base and V by 4 bases; bases with no gene match: 8. There are 16 residues in the CDR3. This CDR3 reads CASSAKRLASQETQYF. CDR3 sequence (DNA): TGTGCCAGCAGTGCCAAAAGACTAGCGTCCCAAGAGACCCAGTACTTC.

This clonotype appeared a single time. At one end the junction does not follow the germline gene, possibly because of a read error. V is TRBV4-1 and J is TRBJ2-5, with 9 bases matching TRBD2. Germline assignment: CDR1 MGHRA and CDR2 YSYEKL. The CDR3 is 16 amino acids. Written as DNA, the CDR3 is TGCGCCAGCAACCAAGATGGCGCGGGGGGGCGGGAGACCCAGTACTTC. Its translation: CASNQDGAGGRETQYF.

J is TRBJ2-7 and V is TRBV13, with 9 bases fitting TRBD1. V was pared by 5 bases and J by 5 bases, with 7 bases of the junction left unmatched. The CDR3 has 14 residues. CDR1 PRHDT and CDR2 FYEKMQ come from the germline V gene (reference sequence). The CDR3 region is CASSPRGQGNEQYF. In DNA, the CDR3 is TGTGCCAGCAGCCCTCGCGGACAGGGGAACGAGCAGTACTTC. The complete variable domain, with remaining parts taken from reference TRBV13 and TRBJ2-7, reads AAGVIQSPRHLIKEKRETATLKCYPIPRHDTVYWYQQGPGQDPQFLISFYEKMQSDKGSIPDRFSAQQFSDYHSELNMSSLELGDSALYFCASSPRGQGNEQYFGPGTRLTVT.

This clonotype was seen repeatedly, ten times or more. This rearrangement joins TRBV29-1 to TRBJ2-7, with TRBD1 matching 8 bases. CDR1 is SQVTM, CDR2 ANQGSEA, per germline. The CDR3 covers 17 residues. After removal of 1 base from V and 3 bases from J, the junction contained 14 bases not matched to a gene. CDR3 amino acids: CSVEVLGWGQEFYEQYF. The CDR3 region has the DNA TGCAGCGTTGAAGTCCTTGGATGGGGACAGGAATTCTACGAGCAGTACTTC.

In this sample, this clonotype turned up a few times. The chain recombines TRBV14 with TRBJ1-2, with 7 bases identical to TRBD1. Germline V gene data show CDR1 as SGHDN and CDR2 as FVKESK. The V gene end was trimmed by 5 bases and the J gene end by 3 bases; junction bases not matched to a gene: 6. The CDR3 length is 14 residues. Here the CDR3 reads CASSTRDSYYGYTF. In nucleotides, the CDR3 is TGTGCCAGCAGCACCCGGGACAGCTACTATGGCTACACCTTC.

The table lists this clonotype with many counts. This chain uses TRBV7-8 with TRBJ2-1, with a tentative D call TRBD1 (5 bases). V was clipped by 7 bases and J by 6 bases, with 13 bases between them. The length of the CDR3 is 13 residues. Germline lookup yields CDR1 SGHVS and CDR2 FQNEAQ. The CDR3 sequence is CASTSSTGNEQFF. The CDR3 bases are TGTGCCAGCACCTCGAGCACAGGCAATGAGCAGTTCTTC.